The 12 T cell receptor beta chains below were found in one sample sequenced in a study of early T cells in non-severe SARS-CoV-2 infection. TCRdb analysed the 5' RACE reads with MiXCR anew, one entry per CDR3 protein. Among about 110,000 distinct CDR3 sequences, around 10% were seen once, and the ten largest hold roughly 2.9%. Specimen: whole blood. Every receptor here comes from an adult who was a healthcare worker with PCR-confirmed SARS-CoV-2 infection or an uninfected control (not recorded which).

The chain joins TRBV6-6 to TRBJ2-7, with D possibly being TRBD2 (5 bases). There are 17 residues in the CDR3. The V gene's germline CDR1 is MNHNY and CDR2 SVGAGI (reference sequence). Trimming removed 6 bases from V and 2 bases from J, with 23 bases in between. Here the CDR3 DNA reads TGTGCCAGCAGCGTCCTTTCCGGGGTTGTGGTCGCCTACGAGCAGTACTTC. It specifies CASSVLSGVVVAYEQYF.

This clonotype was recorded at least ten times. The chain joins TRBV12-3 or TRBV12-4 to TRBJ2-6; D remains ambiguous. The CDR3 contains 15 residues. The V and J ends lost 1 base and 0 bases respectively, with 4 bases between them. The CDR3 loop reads CASSLGSSGANVLTF. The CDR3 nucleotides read TGTGCCAGCAGTTTAGGGTCCTCTGGGGCCAACGTCCTGACTTTC.

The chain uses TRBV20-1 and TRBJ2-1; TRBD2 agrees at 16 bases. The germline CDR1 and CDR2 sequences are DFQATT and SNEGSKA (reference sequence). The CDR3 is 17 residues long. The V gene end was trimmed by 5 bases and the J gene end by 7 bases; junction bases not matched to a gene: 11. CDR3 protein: CSAPGLAGGPGLNEQFF. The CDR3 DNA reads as TGCAGTGCTCCGGGACTAGCGGGAGGGCCAGGATTAAATGAGCAGTTCTTC.

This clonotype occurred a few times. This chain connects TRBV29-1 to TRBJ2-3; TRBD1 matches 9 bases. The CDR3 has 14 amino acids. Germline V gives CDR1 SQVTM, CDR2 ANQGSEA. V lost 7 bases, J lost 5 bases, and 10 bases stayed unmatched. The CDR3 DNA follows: TGCAGCGCGACCCACAGGGGGCCTGGAGATACGCAGTATTTT. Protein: CSATHRGPGDTQYF.

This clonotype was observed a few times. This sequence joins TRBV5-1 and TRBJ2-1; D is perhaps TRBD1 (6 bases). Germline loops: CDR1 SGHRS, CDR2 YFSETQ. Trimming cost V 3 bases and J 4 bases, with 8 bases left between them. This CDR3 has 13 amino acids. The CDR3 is CASSSQGYNEQFF. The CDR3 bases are TGCGCCAGCAGCTCACAGGGATACAATGAGCAGTTCTTC.

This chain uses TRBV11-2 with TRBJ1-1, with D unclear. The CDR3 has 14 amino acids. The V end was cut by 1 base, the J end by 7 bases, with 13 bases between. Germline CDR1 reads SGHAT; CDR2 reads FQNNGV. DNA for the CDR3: TGTGCCAGCAGCTTAGTGCCGGGAATAGATGAAGCTTTCTTT. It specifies CASSLVPGIDEAFF.

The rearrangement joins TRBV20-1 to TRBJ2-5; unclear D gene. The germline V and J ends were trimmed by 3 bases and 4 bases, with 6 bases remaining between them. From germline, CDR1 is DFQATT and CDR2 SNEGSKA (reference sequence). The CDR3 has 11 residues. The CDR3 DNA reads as TGCAGTGCTAGGAACGGAGAGACCCAGTACTTC. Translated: CSARNGETQYF.

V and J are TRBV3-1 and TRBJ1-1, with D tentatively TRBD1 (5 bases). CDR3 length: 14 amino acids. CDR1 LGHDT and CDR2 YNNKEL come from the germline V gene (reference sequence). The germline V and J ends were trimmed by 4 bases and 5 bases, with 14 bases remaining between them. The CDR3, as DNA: TGTGCCAGCAGCCCCGGGAGCAAGGGGACTGAAGCTTTCTTT. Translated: CASSPGSKGTEAFF.

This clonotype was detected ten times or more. This CDR3 reads CSARERAGQPLHF. In nucleotides, the CDR3 is TGCAGTGCTAGAGAGCGCGCGGGGCAGCCCCTCCACTTT. V is TRBV20-1 and J is TRBJ1-6; possible D gene TRBD1, 5 bases. The CDR3 sequence is 13 residues long. V was cut by 0 bases and J by 13 bases, with 13 bases left in between. Germline V gives CDR1 DFQATT, CDR2 SNEGSKA (reference sequence).

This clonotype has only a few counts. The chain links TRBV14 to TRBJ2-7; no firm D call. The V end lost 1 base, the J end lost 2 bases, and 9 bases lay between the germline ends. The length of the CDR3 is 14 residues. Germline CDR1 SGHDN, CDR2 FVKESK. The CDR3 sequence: CASSQGPVPYEQYF. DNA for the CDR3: TGTGCCAGCAGCCAAGGCCCAGTTCCCTACGAGCAGTACTTC.

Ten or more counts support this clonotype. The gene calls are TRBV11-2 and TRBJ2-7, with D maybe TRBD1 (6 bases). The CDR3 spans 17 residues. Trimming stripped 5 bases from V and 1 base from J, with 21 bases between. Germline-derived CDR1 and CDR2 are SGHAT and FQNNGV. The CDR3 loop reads CASSPMPRGPSSYEQYF. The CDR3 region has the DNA TGTGCCAGCAGCCCAATGCCCAGGGGACCTTCTTCCTACGAGCAGTACTTC.

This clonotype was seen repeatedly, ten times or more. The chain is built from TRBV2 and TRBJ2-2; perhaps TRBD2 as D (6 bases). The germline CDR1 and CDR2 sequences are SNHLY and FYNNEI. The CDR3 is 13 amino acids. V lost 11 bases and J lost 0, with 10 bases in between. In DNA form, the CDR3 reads TGTGCCGGGGGGAGATCGAACACCGGGGAGCTGTTTTTT. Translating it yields CAGGRSNTGELFF.